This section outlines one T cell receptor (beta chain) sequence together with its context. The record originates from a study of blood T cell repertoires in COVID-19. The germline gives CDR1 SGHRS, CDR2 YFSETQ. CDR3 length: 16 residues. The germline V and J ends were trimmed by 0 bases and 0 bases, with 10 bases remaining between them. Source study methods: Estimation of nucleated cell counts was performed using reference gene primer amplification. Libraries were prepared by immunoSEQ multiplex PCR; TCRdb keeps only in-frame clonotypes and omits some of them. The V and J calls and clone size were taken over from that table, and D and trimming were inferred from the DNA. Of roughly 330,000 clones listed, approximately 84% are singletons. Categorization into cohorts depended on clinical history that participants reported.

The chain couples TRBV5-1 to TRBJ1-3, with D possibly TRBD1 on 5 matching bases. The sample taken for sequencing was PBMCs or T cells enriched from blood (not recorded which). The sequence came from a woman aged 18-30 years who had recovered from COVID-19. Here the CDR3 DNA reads TGCGCCAGCAGCTTGGGTCTGGACAACTCTGGAAACACCATATATTTT. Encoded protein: CASSLGLDNSGNTIYF. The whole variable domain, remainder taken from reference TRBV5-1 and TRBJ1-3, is KAGVTQTPRYLIKTRGQQVTLSCSPISGHRSVSWYQQTPGQGLQFLFEYFSETQRNKGNFPGRFSGRQFSNSRSEMNVSTLELGDSALYLCASSLGLDNSGNTIYFGEGSWLTVV.